The 11 T cell receptor beta chains below were found in one sample sequenced in a study of early T cells in non-severe SARS-CoV-2 infection. TCRdb reanalysed the 5' RACE reads using MiXCR and keeps one entry per CDR3 protein. This table has about 85,000 distinct CDR3 sequences, 14% appearing once. The sample consisted of whole blood. All receptors derive from an adult who was a healthcare worker with PCR-confirmed SARS-CoV-2 infection or an uninfected control (not recorded which).

This clonotype occurred many times. The V and J genes are TRBV5-1 and TRBJ1-1; no clear D gene. The length of the CDR3 is 14 residues. The germline V and J ends were trimmed by 6 bases and 1 base, with 13 bases remaining between them. Germline CDR1 and CDR2: SGHRS and YFSETQ. In DNA, the CDR3 is TGCGCCAGCAAGCGTCCATCGGGGAACACTGAAGCTTTCTTT. Residues: CASKRPSGNTEAFF.

J is TRBJ1-1 and V is TRBV12-3 or TRBV12-4, with D possibly matching TRBD1 (5 bases). V dropped 4 bases and J dropped 5 bases, with 11 bases sitting between them. This CDR3 has 13 residues. The CDR3 here is CASSSGRITEAFF. CDR3 bases: TGTGCCAGCAGTTCAGGGCGTATTACTGAAGCTTTCTTT.

CDR3 amino acids: CASSYSNSYEQYF. Here the CDR3 DNA reads TGTGCCAGCAGTTACTCGAACTCCTACGAGCAGTACTTC. The V and J genes are TRBV6-5 and TRBJ2-7, with D unresolved. CDR1 is MNHEY, CDR2 SVGAGI, per germline. V gave up 0 bases and J gave up 0 bases, with 3 bases separating them. The CDR3 contains 13 residues.

V is TRBV7-9 and J is TRBJ1-4; D is ambiguous. Germline loops: CDR1 SEHNR, CDR2 FQNEAQ (reference sequence). Trimming took 4 bases from V and 5 from J, leaving 29 bases between them. The CDR3 totals 20 residues. CDR3 loop: CASSSRSQAVRGRGNEKLFF. The CDR3 DNA reads TGTGCCAGCAGCTCTAGAAGCCAGGCAGTTCGGGGTAGAGGGAATGAAAAACTGTTTTTT.

The table lists this clonotype with a few counts. The chain couples TRBV6-1 to TRBJ2-5, with 7 positions matching TRBD2. CDR3 length equals 15 residues. Germline V gene lookup returns CDR1 MNHNS and CDR2 SASEGT. V lost 1 base to trimming and J lost 2 bases; unmatched junction nucleotides: 4. The DNA for the CDR3 is TGTGCCAGCAGTGAAGGGCGGGAGATTCAAGAGACCCAGTACTTC. Protein sequence: CASSEGREIQETQYF.

The rearrangement joins TRBV30 to TRBJ2-7; the D gene is possibly TRBD1 (6 bases). The V gene's germline CDR1 is GTSNPN and CDR2 SVGIG (reference sequence). CDR3 length: 12 residues. V shed 0 bases and J shed 4 bases, with 7 bases lying between them. Here the CDR3 reads CAWSVQGYEQYF. CDR3 in DNA: TGTGCCTGGAGTGTACAGGGATACGAGCAGTACTTC.

As DNA, the CDR3 is TGTGCCAGCAGCCCAGATCCAGGGGGTCTAAATGAAAAACTGTTTTTT. Protein sequence: CASSPDPGGLNEKLFF. The rearrangement joins TRBV7-2 to TRBJ1-4, with TRBD1 matching 7 bases. CDR3 length: 16 residues. Germline CDR1 reads SGHTA; CDR2 reads FQGNSA. V was clipped by 5 bases and J by 5 bases; unmatched bases: 11.

The V call is TRBV10-3, the J call TRBJ1-1; 8 positions agree with TRBD1. Per germline, CDR1 ENHRY and CDR2 SYGVKD. V lost 0 bases, J lost 5 bases, and 5 bases stayed unmatched. The CDR3 is made up of 15 amino acids. The CDR3 region is CAISESTGGVTEAFF. CDR3 coding DNA: TGTGCCATCAGTGAGTCCACAGGGGGTGTGACTGAAGCTTTCTTT.

The V call is TRBV6-2 or TRBV6-3, the J call TRBJ2-6, with D tentatively TRBD1 (6 bases). V was cut by 2 bases and J by 13 bases, with 15 bases left in between. This CDR3 has 14 residues. Germline loops: CDR1 MNHEY, CDR2 SVGEGT. The CDR3 here is CASSYMGHYLVLTF. DNA for the CDR3: TGTGCCAGCAGTTACATGGGACACTACCTTGTCCTGACTTTC.

This clonotype was detected a few times. J is TRBJ2-7 and V is TRBV30, with 9 bases identical to TRBD1. Germline loops: CDR1 GTSNPN, CDR2 SVGIG (reference sequence). V trimming: 2 bases; J trimming: 6 bases; junction bases outside the gene matches: 11. The CDR3 sequence is 15 residues long. CDR3 nucleotides: TGTGCCTGGAGTAAAGGGAACAGGGGGCTGACCGAGCAGTACTTC. Protein sequence: CAWSKGNRGLTEQYF.

In this sample, this clonotype turned up a few times. J is TRBJ2-5 and V is TRBV7-9; D is perhaps TRBD2 (6 bases). The CDR3 loop spans 12 amino acids. Trimming shortened V by 2 bases and J by 13 bases, and 14 bases separated the two germline ends. Germline V CDR1 and CDR2: SEHNR, FQNEAQ (reference sequence). CDR3 nucleotide sequence: TGTGCCAGCAGCTTAAGGGGACTCCTCCCGTACTTC. It yields the protein CASSLRGLLPYF.